Here is one TCR beta chain with its context. What it binds is unknown. CDR1 and CDR2 from the germline V gene are MNHEY and SMNVEV (reference sequence). Trimming left V 5 bases short and J 10 bases short, with 12 bases between. This CDR3 has 12 residues. This sample is drawn from a study of OX40 agonist ivuxolimab in advanced cancers. Across the whole study: Patients got intravenous ivuxolimab at 0.01 to 10 mg/kg every 2 weeks.

Using immunoSEQ multiplex PCR, the repertoire was profiled, and TCRdb retains in-frame clones only, with some absent. The top ten hold about 11% of the sample, which has about 46,000 clones, 70% to 90% seen once. Study conclusions and caveats: Both blood CD4+ and CD8+ T cells showed clonal growth by week 6 at 0.1 to 3.0 mg/kg. Researchers did not establish what antigens the expanded peripheral T cells target.

The material sequenced was CD4+ or CD8+ T cells sorted from blood, taken in a trial of the OX40 agonist ivuxolimab. This chain connects TRBV27 to TRBJ2-1; D possibly corresponds to TRBD1 (5 bases). The clonotype comes from an adult with an advanced solid tumor such as melanoma, head and neck, liver or kidney cancer. The CDR3 loop is CASSPRQPEQFF. The CDR3 DNA follows: TGTGCCAGCAGTCCCCGACAGCCCGAGCAGTTCTTC.